What follows is one TCR beta chain and its context. Antigen unknown. At one end, the junction sequence differs from germline, possibly due to a read error. The sample holds other DNA sequences that translate to the same CDR3. These data originate in a study of beta chain features in type 1 diabetes. The authors reverse transcribed all of the isolated RNA, so sequencing captured expressed TCRB transcripts. Method: immunoSEQ multiplex PCR; TCRdb's copy keeps in-frame clones and lacks some. The data contain about 330,000 clones, around 10% of them singletons. The V gene's germline CDR1 is SSHAT and CDR2 FNYEAQ (reference sequence). The CDR3 totals 13 residues. Study-level points and caveats: VDJ junctions sequenced from type 1 diabetes patients showed fewer insertions and more deletions. Compared to healthy donors, patients appeared to have naive, central memory and Treg TCRB repertoires that were more alike. A potential PCR bias toward shorter templates would be equal in patient and control samples.

This rearrangement joins TRBV7-7 to TRBJ2-7; TRBD1 matches at 8 bases. The specimen was naive CD4+ T cells from blood. The source is a woman in her 30s in good health. DNA of the CDR3: TGTGCTAGCAGCCTTGACAGGGGTTACGAGCAGTACTTC. It yields the protein CASSLDRGYEQYF.